This T cell receptor (beta chain) derives from a study of shared clonotypes between healthy human individuals. Study observations and caveats: Generally, naive subsets came out with larger estimated richness than memory subsets. Among non-shared clonotypes, generation probabilities were lower than among those shared by all four donors.

CD45RO-negative, CCR7-positively selected cells formed the naive CD8 fraction, excluding terminally differentiated effector memory CD45RA+ cells. Germline CDR1 is MNHGY and CDR2 is SAAAGT. V was pared by 7 bases and J by 5 bases, with 11 bases of the junction left unmatched. The CDR3 loop spans 15 amino acids. This clone was recorded once. Antigen specificity is unknown. Assay used: immunoSEQ multiplex PCR; TCRdb lists only in-frame clones, some missing. The repertoire has about 1,800,000 clones, about 95% of them found once; the top ten carry 0.9% to 1.5%. This TCR was recovered from a man aged 18 to 30 in good health. The specimen sequenced was naive CD8+ T cells sorted from blood. The J gene is TRBJ2-7, the V gene TRBV6-8; 10 bases match TRBD1. Written as DNA, the CDR3 is TGTGCCAGCATTTCGTGGACAGGGGGTCCCCACGAGCAGTACTTC. Its protein is CASISWTGGPHEQYF.